Shown below are 27 T cell receptor beta chains from a single sample sequenced in a study of T cells after posttransplantation cyclophosphamide. The table came from immunoSEQ multiplex PCR; TCRdb's copy has only in-frame clones and leaves some out. The sample yields approximately 7,300 clones, without any singletons. Treatment was busulfan-fludarabine conditioning, a marrow graft, and cyclophosphamide on days +3 and +4. Material: PBMCs, obtained after allogeneic stem cell transplant with posttransplant cyclophosphamide. These receptors came from a female patient aged 45 to 65 who received an allogeneic stem cell transplant from an unrelated donor, was CMV-positive, and had acute GVHD only. Part of the T cells may come from the graft donor.

This clone came up many times. The chain employs TRBV5-6 and TRBJ2-5, with a weak D call TRBD1 (5 bases). V was cut by 4 bases and J by 5 bases, with 15 bases left in between. Germline V gene sequence: CDR1 SGHDT, CDR2 YYEEEE. This CDR3 region has 14 residues. This CDR3 reads CASSAPPDTETQYF. CDR3 nucleotides: TGTGCCAGCAGCGCCCCGCCGGACACCGAGACCCAGTACTTC.

This clone occurred many times. This rearrangement joins TRBV28 to TRBJ2-5; a weak D match, TRBD1 (5 bases). The length of the CDR3 is 15 residues. V gave up 0 bases and J gave up 2 bases, with 10 bases separating them. Germline V CDR1 and CDR2: MDHEN, SYDVKM. CDR3 protein: CASSLWQGGQETQYF. CDR3 DNA sequence: TGTGCCAGCAGTTTATGGCAGGGTGGGCAAGAGACCCAGTACTTC.

By share, this clone counts as large. The V and J genes are TRBV4-3 and TRBJ1-1, with TRBD1 identical over 8 bases. The CDR3 has 17 residues. Germline V lookup: CDR1 LGHNA, CDR2 YSLEER. Trimming took 0 bases from V and 7 from J; bases not matched to a gene: 13. The chain's CDR3 is CASSQDPGGWGGSEAFF. The CDR3 DNA is TGCGCCAGCAGCCAAGATCCAGGGGGCTGGGGGGGGAGTGAAGCTTTCTTT.

Ten or more counts support this clone. This chain joins TRBV19 and TRBJ2-7; 11 bases align to TRBD1. Trimming took 5 bases from V and 2 from J; bases not matched to a gene: 5. CDR3 length: 15 residues. CDR1 is LNHDA, CDR2 SQIVND, per germline (reference sequence). This chain's CDR3 is CASSRRDRGTYEQYF. Here the CDR3 DNA reads TGTGCCAGTAGTCGCCGGGACAGGGGGACCTACGAGCAGTACTTC. The whole variable domain, filled in from reference TRBV19 and TRBJ2-7, reads DGGITQSPKYLFRKEGQNVTLSCEQNLNHDAMYWYRQDPGQGLRLIYYSQIVNDFQKGDIAEGYSVSREKKESFPLTVTSAQKNPTAFYLCASSRRDRGTYEQYFGPGTRLTVT.

This clone was observed many times. In nucleotides, the CDR3 is TGTGCCAGCAGCTGGGGACAGGACGTAAACATTCAGTACTTC. Encoded protein: CASSWGQDVNIQYF. The chain has TRBV7-2 and TRBJ2-4; 8 positions match TRBD1. Germline CDR1 SGHTA, CDR2 FQGNSA. After removal of 4 bases from V and 6 bases from J, the junction contained 5 bases not matched to a gene. The CDR3 spans 14 residues. Full variable domain (remainder filled in from reference TRBV7-2 and TRBJ2-4): GAGVSQSPSNKVTEKGKDVELRCDPISGHTALYWYRQSLGQGLEFLIYFQGNSAPDKSGLPSDRFSAERTGGSVSTLTIQRTQQEDSAVYLCASSWGQDVNIQYFGAGTRLSVL.

There are many counts of this clone. One junction end does not reproduce the germline sequence, and a read error may be involved. The V and J genes are TRBV7-7 and TRBJ2-3; 10 bases align to TRBD2. Germline V lookup: CDR1 SSHAT, CDR2 FNYEAQ (reference sequence). This CDR3 has 17 residues. The CDR3 sequence: CASSSSTSGDSTDTQYF. In nucleotides, the CDR3 is TGTGCTAGCAGCTCATCCACTAGCGGGGATAGCACAGATACGCAGTATTTT.

This clone was counted at least ten times. The J gene is TRBJ2-5, the V gene TRBV6-5, with TRBD2 matching over 13 bases. The CDR3 has 15 amino acids. Looked up from germline, CDR1 is MNHEY and CDR2 is SVGAGI. V was pared by 6 bases and J by 5 bases, with 6 bases of the junction left unmatched. The CDR3 nucleotides are TGTGCCAGCAGCCGACTAGCGGGAGGTGGGGAGACCCAGTACTTC. It specifies CASSRLAGGGETQYF.

The sample holds many counts of this clone. The chain joins TRBV18 to TRBJ2-3; D gene unclear. The CDR3 runs 16 residues. V was cut by 0 bases and J by 3 bases, with 13 bases left in between. Germline-derived CDR1 and CDR2 are KGHSH and LQKENI. CDR3 DNA sequence: TGTGCCAGCTCACCACCCTCCTTCACAGATACAGATACGCAGTATTTT. Translation gives CASSPPSFTDTDTQYF.

This clone was detected ten times or more. The rearrangement joins TRBV7-9 to TRBJ2-7; D is perhaps TRBD2 (6 bases). V dropped 7 bases and J dropped 7 bases, with 20 bases sitting between them. The CDR3 is 14 residues long. Germline V gene sequence: CDR1 SEHNR, CDR2 FQNEAQ (reference sequence). CDR3 bases: TGTGCCAGCACTAAAAGAACGGCGGCGGGAGAGCAGTACTTC. Protein sequence: CASTKRTAAGEQYF.

This clone showed up many times. The chain has TRBV18 and TRBJ2-1; 8 bases map to TRBD1. The CDR3 has 14 residues. Germline assignment: CDR1 KGHSH and CDR2 LQKENI. Trimming took 5 bases from V and 6 from J; bases not matched to a gene: 6. The CDR3 region has the DNA TGTGCCAGCTCATCGAGGACAGGGTTCAATGAGCAGTTCTTC. Translation gives CASSSRTGFNEQFF.

This clone came up many times. The chain employs TRBV7-9 and TRBJ1-1, with 7 bases that match TRBD1. The V and J ends lost 5 bases and 4 bases, in that order; junction bases with no gene match: 10. Germline-derived CDR1 and CDR2 are SEHNR and FQNEAQ (reference sequence). The CDR3 loop spans 15 amino acids. The CDR3 DNA sequence: TGTGCCAGCAGCGGCCCGACAGGGTTGATCACTGAAGCTTTCTTT. It encodes CASSGPTGLITEAFF.

This clone has ten or more counts. The chain employs TRBV14 and TRBJ2-3, with TRBD2 matching over 8 bases. CDR1 is SGHDN, CDR2 FVKESK, per germline. V trimming: 0 bases; J trimming: 9 bases; junction bases outside the gene matches: 8. The CDR3 totals 15 residues. CDR3 protein: CASSQDWTSLGTQYF. Here the CDR3 DNA reads TGTGCCAGCAGCCAAGATTGGACTAGCCTTGGCACGCAGTATTTT. The full variable domain, its missing parts supplied by reference TRBV14 and TRBJ2-3, is EAGVTQFPSHSVIEKGQTVTLRCDPISGHDNLYWYRRVMGKEIKFLLHFVKESKQDESGMPNNRFLAERTGGTYSTLKVQPAELEDSGVYFCASSQDWTSLGTQYFGPGTRLTVL.

This clone was counted at least ten times. This chain joins TRBV7-6 and TRBJ1-1; D perhaps matches TRBD1 (6 bases). CDR3 size: 17 residues. V was clipped by 3 bases and J by 5 bases, with 22 bases between them. CDR1 is SGHVS, CDR2 FNYEAQ, per germline. DNA for the CDR3: TGTGCCAGCAGCTTTGATGGGGGCAGGGGTAAGAGGACTGAAGCTTTCTTT. Encoded protein: CASSFDGGRGKRTEAFF.

The sample holds many counts of this clone. This rearrangement joins TRBV9 to TRBJ2-1, with D perhaps TRBD2 (5 bases). Germline V gene lookup returns CDR1 SGDLS and CDR2 YYNGEE. The CDR3 sequence is 13 residues long. With 0 bases removed from V and 9 bases from J, the gap between germline ends came to 10 bases. CDR3 DNA sequence: TGTGCCAGCAGCGTAGTGCGGGTCGGTGAGCAGTTCTTC. This translates into CASSVVRVGEQFF.

This clone was recorded at least ten times. V gene TRBV10-3 combines with J gene TRBJ2-7, with 7 nucleotides matching TRBD2. Trimming removed 4 bases from V and 3 bases from J; junction bases left unmatched: 9. There are 15 residues in the CDR3. CDR1 is ENHRY and CDR2 is SYGVKD in the germline V gene. In DNA, the CDR3 is TGTGCCATCAGTGGGGCTAGCGGACTAAACTACGAGCAGTACTTC. Protein product: CAISGASGLNYEQYF.

By its share, this clone is medium-sized (0.01 to 0.1%). The rearrangement joins TRBV7-6 to TRBJ2-7; tentatively, D is TRBD2 (6 bases). The CDR3 contains 15 residues. CDR1 SGHVS and CDR2 FNYEAQ come from the germline V gene. The ends were cut back, 4 bases at V and 6 bases at J, with 19 bases in the middle. DNA of the CDR3: TGTGCCAGCAGCTCGGGGATTAGCGGAAGTGGCGAGCAGTACTTC. Translating gives CASSSGISGSGEQYF.

This clone was observed at least ten times. V and J are TRBV2 and TRBJ1-5, with 7 positions matching TRBD1. V shed 7 bases, J shed 5 bases, and the junction held 8 bases outside the gene matches. The CDR3 runs to 14 residues. Germline-derived CDR1 and CDR2 are SNHLY and FYNNEI. This chain's CDR3 is CASTQGGRHQPQHF. In DNA, the CDR3 is TGTGCCAGCACCCAAGGGGGCAGGCATCAGCCCCAGCATTTT.

The sample holds many counts of this clone. CDR3 nucleotides: TGTGCCAGCAGGACAGGTTTTGGCTACACCTTC. Translation gives CASRTGFGYTF. V is TRBV6-5 and J is TRBJ1-2, with D perhaps TRBD1 (6 bases). The V end lost 6 bases, the J end lost 7 bases, and 9 bases lay between the germline ends. The CDR3 spans 11 residues. Germline CDR1 reads MNHEY; CDR2 reads SVGAGI.

The table lists this clone with many counts. This chain's CDR3 is CASSPSGTGGATYEQYF. The CDR3, as DNA: TGTGCCAGCAGCCCTTCCGGGACAGGAGGGGCAACCTACGAGCAGTACTTC. The genes are TRBV5-6 and TRBJ2-7; TRBD1 agrees at 8 bases. V lost 4 bases to trimming and J lost 2 bases; unmatched junction nucleotides: 14. This CDR3 is built from 17 residues. Germline-derived CDR1 and CDR2 are SGHDT and YYEEEE.

This clone was counted only a few times. This chain uses TRBV4-3 with TRBJ1-6, with D unresolved. V was clipped by 0 bases and J by 5 bases, with 8 bases between them. CDR3 length: 15 amino acids. From germline, CDR1 is LGHNA and CDR2 YSLEER. The chain's CDR3 is CASSQDWLDNSPLHF. In nucleotides, the CDR3 is TGCGCCAGCAGCCAAGACTGGCTGGATAATTCACCCCTCCACTTT.

The table lists this clone with many counts. V is TRBV7-2 and J is TRBJ2-4; D uncertain. V was pared by 4 bases and J by 0 bases, with 10 bases between. CDR3 length: 15 amino acids. In germline, CDR1 is SGHTA, CDR2 FQGNSA. DNA for the CDR3: TGTGCCAGCAGCTCAGCTATTCTAGCCAAAAACATTCAGTACTTC. Residues: CASSSAILAKNIQYF.

Judged by abundance, this clone is medium-sized. This chain uses TRBV6-6 with TRBJ2-1; D uncertain. Trimming left V 6 bases short and J 4 bases short, with 4 bases between. Per the germline V gene, CDR1 is MNHNY and CDR2 is SVGAGI (reference sequence). The CDR3 runs 11 residues. The CDR3 DNA reads TGTGCCAGCAGCCTTTACAATGAGCAGTTCTTC. This translates into CASSLYNEQFF.

This clone was seen ten or more times. The chain couples TRBV29-1 to TRBJ2-2; 8 nucleotides agree with TRBD2. This CDR3 is built from 13 residues. The V and J ends lost 6 bases and 6 bases, in that order; junction bases with no gene match: 6. Germline lookup yields CDR1 SQVTM and CDR2 ANQGSEA. As DNA, the CDR3 is TGCAGCGTGGGGGGGCGGGAGGCCGGGGAGCTGTTTTTT. It encodes CSVGGREAGELFF.

The rearrangement joins TRBV10-3 to TRBJ2-7; TRBD2 aligns across 7 bases. Germline trimming cut 5 bases from V and 3 bases from J; bases unmatched to any gene: 7. The CDR3 is 14 amino acids. Germline V gene data show CDR1 as ENHRY and CDR2 as SYGVKD. Written as DNA, the CDR3 is TGTGCCATCAGTATCCTAGCGGCCAGCTACGAGCAGTACTTC. It specifies CAISILAASYEQYF.

A few counts support this clone. This chain uses TRBV9 with TRBJ2-5; the match to TRBD2 covers 13 bases. The J call may be incorrect, as the DNA end agrees better with TRBJ2-7. This CDR3 has 16 amino acids. Germline V lookup: CDR1 SGDLS, CDR2 YYNGEE. In nucleotides, the CDR3 is TGTGCCAGCAGCCCGCGGACTAGCGGGAGTTTGTACGAGCAGTACTTC. The encoded protein is CASSPRTSGSLYEQYF.

The sample holds many counts of this clone. V gene TRBV9 combines with J gene TRBJ2-1, with D possibly matching TRBD2 (6 bases). V gave up 6 bases and J gave up 1 base, with 26 bases separating them. Germline lookup yields CDR1 SGDLS and CDR2 YYNGEE. CDR3 length: 19 residues. CDR3 loop: CASTPEGPVGAISYNEQFF. In nucleotides, the CDR3 is TGTGCCAGCACCCCGGAGGGACCGGTAGGTGCGATATCCTACAATGAGCAGTTCTTC.

This clone was found a few times. The gene calls are TRBV27 and TRBJ1-6; 11 positions match TRBD1. The CDR3 consists of 16 residues. CDR1 MNHEY and CDR2 SMNVEV come from the germline V gene (reference sequence). Trimming cost V 2 bases and J 10 bases; bases outside gene matches: 7. The CDR3 DNA reads as TGTGCCAGCAGTTTACTGGGACAGGGGGGAGAATCACCCCTCCACTTT. It encodes CASSLLGQGGESPLHF.